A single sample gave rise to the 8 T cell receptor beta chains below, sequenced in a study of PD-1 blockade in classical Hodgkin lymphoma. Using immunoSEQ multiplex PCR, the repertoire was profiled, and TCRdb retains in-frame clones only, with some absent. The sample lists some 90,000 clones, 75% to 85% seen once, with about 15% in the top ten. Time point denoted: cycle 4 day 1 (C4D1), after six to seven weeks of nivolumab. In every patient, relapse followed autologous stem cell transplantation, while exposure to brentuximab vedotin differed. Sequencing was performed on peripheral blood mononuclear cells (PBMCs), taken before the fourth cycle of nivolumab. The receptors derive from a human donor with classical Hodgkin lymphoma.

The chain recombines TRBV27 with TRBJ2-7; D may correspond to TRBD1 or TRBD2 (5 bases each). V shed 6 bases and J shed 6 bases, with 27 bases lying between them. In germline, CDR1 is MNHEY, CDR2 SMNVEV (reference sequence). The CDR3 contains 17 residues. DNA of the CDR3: TGTGCCAGCAGGGTCGGGACCGCCGGAGTAGGGGTTGGCGAGCAGTACTTC. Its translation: CASRVGTAGVGVGEQYF.

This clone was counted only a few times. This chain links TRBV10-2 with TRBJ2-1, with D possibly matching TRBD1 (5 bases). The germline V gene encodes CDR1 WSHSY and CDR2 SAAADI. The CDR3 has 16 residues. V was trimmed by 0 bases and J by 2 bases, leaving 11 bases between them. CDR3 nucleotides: TGCGCCAGCAGTGAGTCGGTAGGGGTACCCTACAATGAGCAGTTCTTC. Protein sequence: CASSESVGVPYNEQFF.

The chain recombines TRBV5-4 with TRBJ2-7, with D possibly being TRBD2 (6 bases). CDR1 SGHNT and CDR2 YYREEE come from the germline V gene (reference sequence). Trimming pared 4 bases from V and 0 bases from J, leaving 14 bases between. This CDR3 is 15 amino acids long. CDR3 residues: CASSPEGPFSYEQYF. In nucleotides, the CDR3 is TGTGCCAGCAGCCCGGAGGGCCCCTTCTCCTACGAGCAGTACTTC. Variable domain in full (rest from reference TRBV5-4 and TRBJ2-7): ETGVTQSPTHLIKTRGQQVTLRCSSQSGHNTVSWYQQALGQGPQFIFQYYREEENGRGNFPPRFSGLQFPNYSSELNVNALELDDSALYLCASSPEGPFSYEQYFGPGTRLTVT.

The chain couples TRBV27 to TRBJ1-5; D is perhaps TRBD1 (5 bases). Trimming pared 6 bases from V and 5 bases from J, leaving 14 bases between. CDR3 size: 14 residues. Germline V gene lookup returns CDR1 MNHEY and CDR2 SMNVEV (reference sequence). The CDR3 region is CASSRRGGDQPQHF. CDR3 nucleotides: TGTGCCAGCAGCCGCCGGGGGGGGGATCAGCCCCAGCATTTT.

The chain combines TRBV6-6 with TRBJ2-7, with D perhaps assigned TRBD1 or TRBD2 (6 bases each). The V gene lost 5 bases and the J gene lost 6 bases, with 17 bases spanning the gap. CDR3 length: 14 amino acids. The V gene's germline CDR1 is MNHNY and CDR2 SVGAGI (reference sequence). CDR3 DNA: TGTGCCAGCAGTCCCTTAGGGGGGTATGCCGAGCAGTACTTC. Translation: CASSPLGGYAEQYF.

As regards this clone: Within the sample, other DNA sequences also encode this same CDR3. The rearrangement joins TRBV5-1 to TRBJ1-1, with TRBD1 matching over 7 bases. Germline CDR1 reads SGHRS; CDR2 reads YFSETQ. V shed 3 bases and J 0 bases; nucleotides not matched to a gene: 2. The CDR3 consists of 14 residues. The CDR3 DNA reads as TGCGCCAGCAGCTCGGGACAGATGAACACTGAAGCTTTCTTT. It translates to CASSSGQMNTEAFF.

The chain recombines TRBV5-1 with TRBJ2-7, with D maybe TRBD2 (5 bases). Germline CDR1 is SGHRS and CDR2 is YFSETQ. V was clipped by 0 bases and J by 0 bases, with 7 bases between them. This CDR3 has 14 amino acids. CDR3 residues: CASSLVGSSYEQYF. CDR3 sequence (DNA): TGCGCCAGCAGCTTGGTAGGGAGCTCCTACGAGCAGTACTTC.

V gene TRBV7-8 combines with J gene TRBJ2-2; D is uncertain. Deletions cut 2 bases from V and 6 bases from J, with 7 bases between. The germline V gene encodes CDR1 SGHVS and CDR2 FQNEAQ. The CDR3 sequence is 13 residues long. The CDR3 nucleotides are TGTGCCAGCAGCTTACGACGGGCCGGGGAGCTGTTTTTT. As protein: CASSLRRAGELFF. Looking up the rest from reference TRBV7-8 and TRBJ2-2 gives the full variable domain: GAGVSQSPRYKVAKRGQDVALRCDPISGHVSLFWYQQALGQGPEFLTYFQNEAQLDKSGLPSDRFFAERPEGSVSTLKIQRTQQEDSAVYLCASSLRRAGELFFGEGSRLTVL.